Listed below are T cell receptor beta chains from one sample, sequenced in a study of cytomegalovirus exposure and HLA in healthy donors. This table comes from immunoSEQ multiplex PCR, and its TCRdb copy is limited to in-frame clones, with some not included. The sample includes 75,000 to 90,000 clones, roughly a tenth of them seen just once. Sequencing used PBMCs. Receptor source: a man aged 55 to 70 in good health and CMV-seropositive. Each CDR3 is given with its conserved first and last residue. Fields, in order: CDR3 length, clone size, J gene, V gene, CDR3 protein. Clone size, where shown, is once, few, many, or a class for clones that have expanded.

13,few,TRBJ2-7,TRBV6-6,CASAVAGGPEQYF
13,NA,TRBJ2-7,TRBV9,CASSVGPTYEQYF
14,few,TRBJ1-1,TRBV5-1,CASSLDRGDTEAFF
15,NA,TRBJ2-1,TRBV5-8,CASSLRRGAVNEQFF
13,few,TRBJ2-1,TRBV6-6,CASSYSGADEQFF
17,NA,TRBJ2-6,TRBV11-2,CASSLRTRGTGANVLTF
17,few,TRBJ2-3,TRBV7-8,CASSLERGRTVKDTQYF
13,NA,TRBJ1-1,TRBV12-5,CASGFGENTEAFF
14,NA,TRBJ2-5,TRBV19,CASRSVERPENQYF
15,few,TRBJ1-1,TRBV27,CASSPQGAGGAEAFF
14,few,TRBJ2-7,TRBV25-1,CASSAGDSTYEQYF
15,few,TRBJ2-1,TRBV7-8,CASSLGEGRYNEQFF
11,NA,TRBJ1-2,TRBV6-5,CASGQGYGYTF
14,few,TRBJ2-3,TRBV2,CASSGWDSTDTQYF
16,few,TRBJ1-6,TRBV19,CASSINSGGSNSPLHF
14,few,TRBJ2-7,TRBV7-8,CASSYYGTGYEQYF
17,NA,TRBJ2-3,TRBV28,CASCEAGLAGVTDTQYF
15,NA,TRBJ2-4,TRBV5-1,CASSSGGIAKNIQYF
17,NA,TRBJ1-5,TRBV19,CASSIAPGGPSNQPQHF
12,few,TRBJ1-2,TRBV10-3,CAGGADDYGYTF
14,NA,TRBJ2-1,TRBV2,CASSPDRGGNEQFF
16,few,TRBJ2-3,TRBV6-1,CASSGGQRPSSDTQYF